The rows below give T cell receptor beta chains drawn from one sample of a study of T cell changes during pregnancy in multiple sclerosis. Here immunoSEQ multiplex PCR was the method, and the copy in TCRdb shows in-frame clones only, minus some. The profile shows about 40,000 clones, about 87% of them singletons. Here the sequenced sample was peripheral blood, taken in the first trimester of pregnancy. The receptors originated from a female donor in good health, enrolled as a control in a pregnancy study. Each CDR3 is given with its conserved first and last residue. A D gene is named only where the DNA matches it firmly. Not all rows give a size; the values are once, few, many and, for expanded clones, a class.

abundance: .
j_gene: TRBJ2-2
v_gene: TRBV30
d_gene: .
CDR3aa: CAWSVQTFTGELFF
CDR3nt: TGTGCCTGGAGTGTACAGACGTTCACCGGGGAGCTGTTTTTT

abundance: .
j_gene: TRBJ2-7
v_gene: TRBV7-2
d_gene: TRBD2
CDR3aa: CASSETSGGSSYEQYF
CDR3nt: TGTGCCAGCAGCGAGACTAGCGGGGGGAGCTCCTACGAGCAGTACTTC

abundance: few
j_gene: TRBJ2-7
v_gene: TRBV30
d_gene: .
CDR3aa: CAWSVQGYEQYF
CDR3nt: TGTGCCTGGAGTGTACAGGGTTACGAGCAGTACTTC

abundance: few
j_gene: TRBJ2-2
v_gene: TRBV18
d_gene: TRBD1
CDR3aa: CASSPLGTGETGELFF
CDR3nt: TGTGCCAGCTCACCTCTCGGGACAGGGGAGACCGGGGAGCTGTTTTTT

abundance: few
j_gene: TRBJ2-2
v_gene: TRBV7-9
d_gene: TRBD2
CDR3aa: CASSLAAGGPGELFF
CDR3nt: TGTGCCAGCAGCTTAGCAGCGGGAGGCCCCGGGGAGCTGTTTTTT

abundance: .
j_gene: TRBJ2-2
v_gene: TRBV4-1
d_gene: TRBD2
CDR3aa: CASSQDRRGALTGELFF
CDR3nt: TGCGCCAGCAGCCAAGATCGGCGGGGGGCCCTCACCGGGGAGCTGTTTTTT

abundance: .
j_gene: TRBJ1-1
v_gene: TRBV18
d_gene: TRBD1
CDR3aa: CASSPDRGQNTEAFF
CDR3nt: TGTGCCAGCTCACCGGACAGGGGACAGAACACTGAAGCTTTCTTT

abundance: .
j_gene: TRBJ1-1
v_gene: TRBV11-2
d_gene: .
CDR3aa: CASSALPHGMNTEAFF
CDR3nt: TGTGCCAGCAGCGCGCTGCCGCACGGGATGAACACTGAAGCTTTCTTT

abundance: .
j_gene: TRBJ1-2
v_gene: TRBV4-1
d_gene: TRBD1
CDR3aa: CASSLTTGVGGYTF
CDR3nt: TGCGCCAGCAGCCTCACCACAGGGGTGGGTGGCTACACCTTC

abundance: .
j_gene: TRBJ2-1
v_gene: TRBV10-1
d_gene: .
CDR3aa: CASSELRSSSYNEQFF
CDR3nt: TGCGCCAGCAGTGAGTTACGTAGTAGCTCCTACAATGAGCAGTTCTTC

abundance: .
j_gene: TRBJ2-7
v_gene: TRBV15
d_gene: .
CDR3aa: CATSGRGADEQYF
CDR3nt: TGTGCCACCAGTGGCAGGGGCGCGGACGAGCAGTACTTC